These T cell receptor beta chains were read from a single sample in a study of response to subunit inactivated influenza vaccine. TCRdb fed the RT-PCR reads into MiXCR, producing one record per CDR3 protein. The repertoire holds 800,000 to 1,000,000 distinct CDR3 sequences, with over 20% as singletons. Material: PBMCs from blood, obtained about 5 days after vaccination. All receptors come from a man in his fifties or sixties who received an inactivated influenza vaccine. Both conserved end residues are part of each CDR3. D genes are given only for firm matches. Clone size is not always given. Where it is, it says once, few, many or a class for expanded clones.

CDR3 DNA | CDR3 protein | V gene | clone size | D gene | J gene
TGTGCCAGCAGCCGCGTGCCAGGGGGCCTCTACGAGCAGTACTTC | CASSRVPGGLYEQYF | TRBV11-2 | once | TRBD1 | TRBJ2-7
TGTGCCAGCAGCCTAAACGGACGCGATATCGAACCCCAGCATTTT | CASSLNGRDIEPQHF | TRBV7-2 | few | NA | TRBJ1-5
TGTGCCAGCAGTGTAGCGAGTCCGAAGTACTTC | CASSVASPKYF | TRBV6-1 | few | NA | TRBJ2-7
TGTGCCAGCAGACGTAGGTCTGAGCAGTTCTTC | CASRRRSEQFF | TRBV6-5 | few | NA | TRBJ2-1
TGTGCCATCAGTGAGGGGGACAGGGGATTCGATGGCTACACCTTC | CAISEGDRGFDGYTF | TRBV10-3 | NA | TRBD1 | TRBJ1-2
TGTGCCAGCAGCTTATTTGCGGATCCTACGGTTGAGCAGTACTTC | CASSLFADPTVEQYF | TRBV7-8 | few | NA | TRBJ2-7
TGTGCCAGCAGCTTATCCCCGATCTCCTACAATGAGCAGTTCTTC | CASSLSPISYNEQFF | TRBV7-8 | few | NA | TRBJ2-1
TGTGCCAGCACCCTGGGACAGGGACGAGGCAATGAGCAGTTCTTC | CASTLGQGRGNEQFF | TRBV12-3/TRBV12-4 | NA | TRBD1 | TRBJ2-1
TGTGCCAGCAGTTTTAGGAGGCGGGAGGGGCCAACCGGGGAGCTGTTTTTT | CASSFRRREGPTGELFF | TRBV12-3/TRBV12-4 | few | TRBD2 | TRBJ2-2
TGTGCCAGCAGGGATGGGACTAGCCGGGGCTACAATGAGCAGTTCTTC | CASRDGTSRGYNEQFF | TRBV6-1 | few | TRBD2 | TRBJ2-1
TGCAGCGTTGCTTCGGGAGGCCATACTTACAATGAGCAGTTCTTC | CSVASGGHTYNEQFF | TRBV29-1 | many | TRBD2 | TRBJ2-1
TGCAGTGCTAGAGATCATCGGGGGACCCAGTACTTC | CSARDHRGTQYF | TRBV20-1 | NA | NA | TRBJ2-5
TGCGCCAGCAGCCAAGATATGGACACTGAAGCTTTCTTT | CASSQDMDTEAFF | TRBV4-1 | few | NA | TRBJ1-1
TGCAGTGCTAGCGAACCAGGGTCGGAGACCCAGTACTTC | CSASEPGSETQYF | TRBV20-1 | NA | NA | TRBJ2-5
TGCGCCAGCAGCCGGACAATCTCCTACGAGCAGTACTTC | CASSRTISYEQYF | TRBV5-1 | few | NA | TRBJ2-7
TGTGCCAGCAGCATGGGCGGGAGGGGATACACCGGGGAGCTGTTTTTT | CASSMGGRGYTGELFF | TRBV7-2 | NA | TRBD2 | TRBJ2-2
TGTGCCAGCAGCTTGGGCTACTTGGGACAGAAGAACACTGAAGCTTTCTTT | CASSLGYLGQKNTEAFF | TRBV11-2 | NA | TRBD1 | TRBJ1-1
TGTGCCAGCAGTTTAACCCCCTCGGGCGGGAGGTCTAATGAGCAGTTCTTC | CASSLTPSGGRSNEQFF | TRBV28 | NA | TRBD2 | TRBJ2-1
TGTGCCATCAGCATAGCGGGGGGGTACAATGAGCAGTTCTTC | CAISIAGGYNEQFF | TRBV10-3 | few | TRBD2 | TRBJ2-1
TGCAGTGCCACCGGGGGAGGCACTGAAGCTTTCTTT | CSATGGGTEAFF | TRBV20-1 | NA | NA | TRBJ1-1
TGTGCCTGTCGGCGTGACACTCGCTACGAGCAGTACTTC | CACRRDTRYEQYF | TRBV6-2/TRBV6-3 | NA | NA | TRBJ2-7
TGTGCCACCAGCCGAAACGGGGGACTCACAGATACGCAGTATTTT | CATSRNGGLTDTQYF | TRBV15 | NA | NA | TRBJ2-3
TGTGCCAGCAGCCAAGAACTAGACAAAGAGACCCAGTACTTC | CASSQELDKETQYF | TRBV4-2 | few | NA | TRBJ2-5
TGTGCCAGCAGCCCACGCTCCGTCGGCGTCTATGGCTACACCTTC | CASSPRSVGVYGYTF | TRBV28 | NA | NA | TRBJ1-2
TGCGCCAGCAGCATGTACAGGGGAGGTAATTCACCCCTCCACTTT | CASSMYRGGNSPLHF | TRBV5-1 | NA | TRBD1 | TRBJ1-6
TGTGCCAGCAGTCGGACACAAGAAGCTTTCTTT | CASSRTQEAFF | TRBV6-2/TRBV6-3 | NA | NA | TRBJ1-1
TGTGCCAGCAGTTTCTCCACAAACATTCAGTACTTC | CASSFSTNIQYF | TRBV12-3/TRBV12-4 | few | NA | TRBJ2-4
TGCAGTGTTTTTGCGTCAGATGAGCAGTTCTTC | CSVFASDEQFF | TRBV20-1 | few | NA | TRBJ2-1
TGTGCCAGCAGCCCATGGGACTCCTATTACAATGAGCAGTTCTTC | CASSPWDSYYNEQFF | TRBV7-9 | NA | NA | TRBJ2-1
TGTGCCAGCAGGCCGGGTCTCCTAGCGGGAGTTTCCCACGAGCAGTACTTC | CASRPGLLAGVSHEQYF | TRBV6-1 | NA | TRBD2 | TRBJ2-7
TGTGCCAGCTCCGACCAGACCACGGGCACAGATACGCAGTATTTT | CASSDQTTGTDTQYF | TRBV18 | NA | NA | TRBJ2-3
TGTGCCAGCAGCTTAGTCCCTCAGAAGGGCTACGAGCAGTACTTC | CASSLVPQKGYEQYF | TRBV11-2 | few | NA | TRBJ2-7
TGCGCCAGCAGCTTGGCCTCGGCAGGGGGCACAGATACGCAGTATTTT | CASSLASAGGTDTQYF | TRBV5-1 | NA | NA | TRBJ2-3
TGTGCCATCAGTGACAGCGGGGGTAAGCGGGGGGGCCCCTACGAGCAGTACTTC | CAISDSGGKRGGPYEQYF | TRBV10-3 | once | TRBD2 | TRBJ2-7
TGTGCCAGCAGCTTGGGGGACGTTTCGGCAGGGAATTCACCCCTCCACTTT | CASSLGDVSAGNSPLHF | TRBV5-5 | few | NA | TRBJ1-6
TGTGCCAGCACCCAGGAGAGCTCCTACAATGAGCAGTTCTTC | CASTQESSYNEQFF | TRBV12-3/TRBV12-4 | few | NA | TRBJ2-1